This T cell receptor beta chain was recovered during a study of OX40 agonist ivuxolimab in advanced cancers. About the study: Patients were treated with intravenous ivuxolimab, dosed at 0.01 to 10 mg/kg and infused every 2 weeks. Patients were roughly 83% male with ages roughly 20 to 90, mean 60.

The data were produced by immunoSEQ multiplex PCR, yet TCRdb's version contains in-frame clones alone and is incomplete. The sample lists about 27,000 clones; 80% to 85% were seen once. Germline CDR1 MNHEY, CDR2 SMNVEV (reference sequence). V was trimmed by 5 bases and J by 1 base, leaving 9 bases between them. CDR3 size: 15 residues. V gene TRBV27 combines with J gene TRBJ2-6; D remains unclear. The material sequenced was CD4+ or CD8+ T cells sorted from blood, taken in a trial of the OX40 agonist ivuxolimab. The receptor was isolated from an adult with an advanced solid tumor such as melanoma, head and neck, liver or kidney cancer. This chain's CDR3 is CASSPWPSGANVLTF. CDR3 sequence (DNA): TGTGCCAGCAGTCCATGGCCATCTGGGGCCAACGTCCTGACTTTC.